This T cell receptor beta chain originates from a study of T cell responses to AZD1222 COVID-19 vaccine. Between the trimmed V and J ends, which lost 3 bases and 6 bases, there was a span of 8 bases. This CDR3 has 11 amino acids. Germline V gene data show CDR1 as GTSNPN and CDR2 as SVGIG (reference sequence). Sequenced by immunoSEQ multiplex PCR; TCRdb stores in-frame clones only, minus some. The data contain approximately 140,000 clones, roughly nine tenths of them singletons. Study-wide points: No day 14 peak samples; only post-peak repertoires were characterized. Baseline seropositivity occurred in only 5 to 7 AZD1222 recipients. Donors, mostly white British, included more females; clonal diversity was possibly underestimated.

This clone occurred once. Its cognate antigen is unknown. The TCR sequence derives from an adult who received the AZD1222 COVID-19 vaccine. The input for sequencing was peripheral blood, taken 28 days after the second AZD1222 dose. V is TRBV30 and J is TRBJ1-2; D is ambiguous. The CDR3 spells CAWRWADGYTF. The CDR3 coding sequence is TGTGCCTGGAGGTGGGCGGATGGCTACACCTTC.